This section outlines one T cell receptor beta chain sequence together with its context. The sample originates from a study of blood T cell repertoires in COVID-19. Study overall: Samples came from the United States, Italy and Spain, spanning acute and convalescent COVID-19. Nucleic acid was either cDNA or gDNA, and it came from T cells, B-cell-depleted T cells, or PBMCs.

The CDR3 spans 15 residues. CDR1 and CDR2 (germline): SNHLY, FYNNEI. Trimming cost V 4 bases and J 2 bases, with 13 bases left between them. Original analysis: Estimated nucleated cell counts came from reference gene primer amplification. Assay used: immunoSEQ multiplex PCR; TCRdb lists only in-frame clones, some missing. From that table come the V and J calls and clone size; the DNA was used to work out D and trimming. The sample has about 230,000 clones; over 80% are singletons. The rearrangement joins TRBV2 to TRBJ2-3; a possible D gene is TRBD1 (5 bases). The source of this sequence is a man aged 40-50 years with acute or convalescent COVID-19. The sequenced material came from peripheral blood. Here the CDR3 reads CASSVLGPPTDTQYF. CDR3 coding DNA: TGTGCCAGCAGTGTATTGGGGCCCCCCACAGATACGCAGTATTTT.